The T cell receptor beta chain under discussion was sequenced for a study of shared clonotypes between healthy human individuals. Study observations and caveats: The diversity represented, both genetic and in exposure history, was limited by few donors.

In the case of this clone: As yet, its antigen is unknown.

CD45RA-negative memory and CD45RA+ naive subsets were split from the CD4+ cells. TCRdb's table, derived via immunoSEQ multiplex PCR, lists solely in-frame clones and lacks some. The sample yields roughly 2 million clones, approximately 96% seen once. The germline V gene encodes CDR1 SNHLY and CDR2 FYNNEI. Trimming removed 6 bases at V and 0 bases at J, with 18 bases between. This CDR3 contains 16 residues. The chain combines TRBV2 with TRBJ2-7; D may be TRBD1 or TRBD2 (5 bases each). Sequencing used naive CD4+ T cells sorted from blood. Noted subset: CD45RA+ positively selected. The receptor was derived from a man younger than 30 in good health. CDR3 DNA: TGTGCCAGCAGCGCCGGATGGGGGTTTAGCTCCTACGAGCAGTACTTC. Translation: CASSAGWGFSSYEQYF.